This is a list of T cell receptor beta chains from one sample in a study of blood T cell repertoires in COVID-19. TCRdb's copy holds only in-frame clones and misses some; the assay was immunoSEQ multiplex PCR. The sample has 72,000 or so clones; around 90% are singletons. Sequencing was done on a sample of peripheral blood. These receptors all stem from a woman of 80 years or more with acute or convalescent COVID-19. The CDR3 runs from the conserved cysteine through the conserved F or W. The order of the fields is J gene, V gene, clone size, D gene, CDR3 DNA, CDR3 protein. D genes are given only for firm matches. Rows may omit the clone size; those that give it use once, few, many or a size class.

>TRBJ2-2|TRBV2|few|NA
TGTGCCAGCAGTTTGATGGGGACTTCCAACACCGGGGAGCTGTTTTTT
CASSLMGTSNTGELFF
>TRBJ1-5|TRBV27|NA|NA
TGTGCCAGCAGTTTTGGCCGGGAAAGGAATCAGCCCCAGCATTTT
CASSFGRERNQPQHF
>TRBJ2-7|TRBV28|NA|TRBD2
TGTGCCAGCATTGAACTAGCGGGAGGGCGAGGGTACGAGCAGTACTTC
CASIELAGGRGYEQYF
>TRBJ2-3|TRBV6-4|NA|TRBD2
TGTGCCAGCAGTCGGGACTACAGCACAGATACGCAGTATTTT
CASSRDYSTDTQYF
>TRBJ1-6|TRBV5-1|NA|TRBD1
TGCGCCAGCAGCCCGGACAGGGGGCGATCACCCCTCCACTTT
CASSPDRGRSPLHF
>TRBJ1-5|TRBV2|NA|NA
TGTGCCAGCAGGGGTGCGGTCGCATCTAGCAATCAGCCCCAGCATTTT
CASRGAVASSNQPQHF
>TRBJ2-3|TRBV9|NA|TRBD2
TGTGCCAGCAGCGTGGGGACTAGCGGGTTTAGCACAGATACGCAGTATTTT
CASSVGTSGFSTDTQYF
>TRBJ2-3|TRBV15|NA|NA
TGTGCCACCAGCTTTAGTGGTACAGATACGCAGTATTTT
CATSFSGTDTQYF
>TRBJ2-5|TRBV18|NA|NA
TGTGCCAGCTCACCATATCAGGGAGGACAAGAGACCCAGTACTTC
CASSPYQGGQETQYF
>TRBJ2-1|TRBV5-4|NA|NA
TGTGCCAGCAGTAAACGGACAGCCTACAATGAGCAGTTCTTC
CASSKRTAYNEQFF
>TRBJ2-5|TRBV28|NA|NA
TGTGCCAGCAGTTCCCAGGTAGAGACCCAGTACTTC
CASSSQVETQYF
>TRBJ2-1|TRBV6-1|NA|TRBD2
TGTGCCAGCAGTGAAAGGCGGACTAGCGAAACTTCCTCCTACAATGAGCAGTTCTTC
CASSERRTSETSSYNEQFF